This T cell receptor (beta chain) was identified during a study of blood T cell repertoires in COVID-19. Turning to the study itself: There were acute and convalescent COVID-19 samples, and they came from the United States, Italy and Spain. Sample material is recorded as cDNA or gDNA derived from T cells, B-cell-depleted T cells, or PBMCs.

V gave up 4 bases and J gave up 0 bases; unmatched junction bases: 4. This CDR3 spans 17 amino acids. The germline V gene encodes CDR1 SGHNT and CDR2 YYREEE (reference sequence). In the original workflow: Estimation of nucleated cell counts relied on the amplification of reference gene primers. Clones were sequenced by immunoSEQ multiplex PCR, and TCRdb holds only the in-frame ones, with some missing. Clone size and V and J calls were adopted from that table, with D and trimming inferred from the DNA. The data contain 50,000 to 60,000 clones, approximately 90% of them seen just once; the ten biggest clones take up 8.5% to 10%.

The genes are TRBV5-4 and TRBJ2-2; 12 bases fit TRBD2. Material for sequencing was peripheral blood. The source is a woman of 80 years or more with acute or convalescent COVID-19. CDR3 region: CASSRRTSGTNTGELFF. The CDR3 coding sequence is TGTGCCAGCAGCCGACGGACTAGCGGGACGAACACCGGGGAGCTGTTTTTT.